These T cell receptor beta chains were read from a single sample in a study of blood T cell repertoires in COVID-19. Data came from immunoSEQ multiplex PCR; TCRdb stores just in-frame clones and leaves some out. Seen here are under 250,000 clones, roughly 84% observed once, and the top ten hold 9.7%. The specimen sequenced was peripheral blood. The receptors stem from a middle-aged man with active or convalescent COVID-19. The CDR3 runs from the conserved cysteine through the conserved F or W. The D gene is left open where the match is weak. Part of the rows lack a size; the others show once, few, many or a class for expanded clones.

V	J	D	size	DNA	CDR3
TRBV5-1	TRBJ2-3	TRBD2	.	TGCGCCAGCAGCCACGGACTAGCTGGTACAGATACGCAGTATTTT	CASSHGLAGTDTQYF
TRBV19	TRBJ1-5	.	.	TGTGCCAGTAGTAGACCGGCGGGGGGGGGCGGTCAGCCCCAGCATTTT	CASSRPAGGGGQPQHF
TRBV12-3/TRBV12-4	TRBJ1-1	.	once	TGTGCCAGCAGTTTTAGGGGCACTGAAGCTTTCTTT	CASSFRGTEAFF
TRBV18	TRBJ2-1	.	.	TGTGCCAGCTCCCTCCGGGAGCATTCCTCCTACAATGAGCAGTTCTTC	CASSLREHSSYNEQFF
TRBV6-1	TRBJ1-1	.	.	TGTGCCAGCAGGGAAGGGGCAAGAGCTTTCTTT	CASREGARAFF
TRBV18	TRBJ2-7	.	.	TGTGCCAGCTCACAAGTTGGAGGGGAGCAGTACTTC	CASSQVGGEQYF
TRBV9	TRBJ1-4	TRBD1	.	TGTGCCAGCAGCGGAATGGGGACAGGGGTAGGAAGTGGTGAAAAACTGTTTTTT	CASSGMGTGVGSGEKLFF
TRBV6-5	TRBJ1-1	.	.	TGTGCCAGCAGTTACGTTCAGGGTGGCACTGAAGCTTTCTTT	CASSYVQGGTEAFF
TRBV5-1	TRBJ2-3	TRBD2	.	TGCGCCAGCAGCCTGGGGACTAGCGGGAGCACAGATACGCAGTATTTT	CASSLGTSGSTDTQYF
TRBV19	TRBJ2-5	.	.	TGTGCCAGTAGTAAGACCGGACAGTACCAAGAGACCCAGTACTTC	CASSKTGQYQETQYF
TRBV7-8	TRBJ1-1	.	.	TGTGCCAGCAGCTTAGTTCGGGGAACCACTGAAGCTTTCTTT	CASSLVRGTTEAFF
TRBV24-1	TRBJ1-5	.	.	TGTGCCACCAGTGAGACCGACAGGTCCCCCGATCAGCCCCAGCATTTT	CATSETDRSPDQPQHF
TRBV6-1	TRBJ2-1	.	.	TGTGCCAGCAGGGCTGGGTACAGCTCCTACAATGAGCAGTTCTTC	CASRAGYSSYNEQFF
TRBV6-5	TRBJ1-6	.	many	TGTGCCACCCGACAGGTGACCTATAATTCACCCCTCCACTTT	CATRQVTYNSPLHF
TRBV7-8	TRBJ2-7	.	.	TGTGCCAGCAGCTCCGCGGGCCAGCCGGAGCAGTACTTC	CASSSAGQPEQYF
TRBV29-1	TRBJ1-2	TRBD1	few	TGCAGCGCTGTGACAGGGACTAGTGGCTACACCTTC	CSAVTGTSGYTF
TRBV28	TRBJ2-7	TRBD1	.	TGTGCCAGCAGTCCCCTGACAGGGATAATCTACGAGCAGTACTTC	CASSPLTGIIYEQYF
TRBV6-6	TRBJ1-5	TRBD1	.	TGTGCCAGCAGCCGTGGACAGGGGGATCAGCCCCAGCATTTT	CASSRGQGDQPQHF
TRBV2	TRBJ2-7	TRBD1	.	TGTGCCAGCCATCAGGGGGCGTACGAGCAGTACTTC	CASHQGAYEQYF
TRBV7-2	TRBJ1-2	.	.	TGTGCCAGCAGCTACATCAGGGGTTCTAATGGCTACACCTTC	CASSYIRGSNGYTF
TRBV5-1	TRBJ2-3	TRBD1	.	TGCGCCAGCAGACCAACGGGGACAGTTAGCACGCTAGATACGCAGTATTTT	CASRPTGTVSTLDTQYF
TRBV6-4	TRBJ2-7	TRBD1	.	TGTGCCAGCAGTGACACGGCCGGGACAGGGGTCAACGAGCAGTACTTC	CASSDTAGTGVNEQYF
TRBV25-1	TRBJ2-7	TRBD2	.	TGTGCCAGCAGTCCTCCGGGACTAGCGGGGCCTATTTACGAGCAGTACTTC	CASSPPGLAGPIYEQYF
TRBV29-1	TRBJ2-5	.	.	TGCAGTATCGCACAGGGAAGGAGAGAGACCCAGTACTTC	CSIAQGRRETQYF
TRBV13	TRBJ1-1	.	few	TGTGCCAGCAGAACAGGACAGATGAACACTGAAGCTTTCTTT	CASRTGQMNTEAFF
TRBV5-6	TRBJ2-6	TRBD1	.	TGTGCCAGCAACGGGGACAGGGGGCCTGGGGCCAACGTCCTGACTTTC	CASNGDRGPGANVLTF
TRBV5-1	TRBJ2-2	.	.	TGCGCCAGCAGCGACCAAAGCCCAAATGGGCTCACCGGGGAGCTGTTTTTT	CASSDQSPNGLTGELFF
TRBV3-1/TRBV3-2	TRBJ2-1	TRBD2	.	TGTGCCAGCAGCCCCGAACTAGCGGGAGGCCCCAATGAGCAGTTCTTC	CASSPELAGGPNEQFF
TRBV3-1/TRBV3-2	TRBJ1-2	.	.	TGTGCCAGCAGCCAAGATATCTGGGGGCAATGGTATGGCTACACCTTC	CASSQDIWGQWYGYTF
TRBV11-1	TRBJ1-1	TRBD1	.	TGTGCCAGCAGCTTGGGACAGGGGGAAGCTTTCTTT	CASSLGQGEAFF
TRBV5-1	TRBJ1-3	TRBD1	.	TGCGCCAGCAGCGCCGACAGGGTTGGAAACACCATATATTTT	CASSADRVGNTIYF
TRBV29-1	TRBJ1-1	.	.	TGCAGCGTGTACGTCCGGGACAAGAACACTGAAGCTTTCTTT	CSVYVRDKNTEAFF
TRBV5-6	TRBJ2-5	TRBD2	.	TGTGCCAGCAGTTACTACACCGGGACTAGCGGGGTAGGAAGAGAGACCCAGTACTTC	CASSYYTGTSGVGRETQYF
TRBV6-6	TRBJ1-6	.	.	TGTGCCAGCAGCCGCCGGGGAGGGAACCCGTTGAGCTCCTATAATTCACCCCTCCACTTT	CASSRRGGNPLSSYNSPLHF
TRBV5-1	TRBJ2-5	.	.	TGCGCCAGCAGAAGTACAGGGTTTGGCATCGTTCGGGAGACCCAGTACTTC	CASRSTGFGIVRETQYF
TRBV20-1	TRBJ1-5	.	.	TGCAGTGCTAGTGGAGATAGCAATCAGCCCCAGCATTTT	CSASGDSNQPQHF
TRBV7-2	TRBJ1-5	TRBD1	.	TGTGCCAGCAGCCCGCTCGGGACAGGGGATGGCAATCAGCCCCAGCATTTT	CASSPLGTGDGNQPQHF
TRBV10-3	TRBJ2-3	.	.	TGTGCCATCAGTGAATCAGGGGGCACAGATACGCAGTATTTT	CAISESGGTDTQYF
TRBV7-2	TRBJ1-1	TRBD1	.	TGTGCCAGCAGCTTCGGCGGGACAGGGGAAGCGGCTTTCTTT	CASSFGGTGEAAFF
TRBV24-1	TRBJ1-1	TRBD1	.	TGTGCCACCACGGACAGGGGGAACACTGAAGCTTTCTTT	CATTDRGNTEAFF
TRBV11-2	TRBJ1-3	.	.	TGTGCCAGCAGCTTAGCCCTCGACACCATATATTTT	CASSLALDTIYF
TRBV5-5	TRBJ1-6	.	.	TGTGCCAGCAGCTCCCGGCCGACAGTGTATAATTCACCCCTCCACTTT	CASSSRPTVYNSPLHF
TRBV6-1	TRBJ1-5	.	medium-sized	TGTGCCAGCAGTGAGCGGGACCAGCCCCAGCATTTT	CASSERDQPQHF
TRBV24-1	TRBJ1-5	TRBD1	once	TGTGCCCCCGCTGAAGCGCGGCGGACAGGGCTCTTATCCAATCAGCCCCAGCATTTT	CAPAEARRTGLLSNQPQHF
TRBV5-4	TRBJ1-2	.	.	TGTGCCAGCAGCTTGGGGGGCGAGGTTGGCTACACCTTC	CASSLGGEVGYTF
TRBV18	TRBJ1-2	.	few	TGTGCCAGCTCACCCCGACAGTTTACTTATGGCTACACCTTC	CASSPRQFTYGYTF
TRBV12-2	TRBJ1-4	.	.	TGTGCAAGTCGCTTGGGGCTCCGGGACAGCCATGAAAAACTGTTTTTT	CASRLGLRDSHEKLFF
TRBV5-8	TRBJ1-1	.	.	TGTGCCAGCAGCTTCGGAGAAGGCACTGAAGCTTTCTTT	CASSFGEGTEAFF
TRBV9	TRBJ2-1	.	once	TGTGCCAGCAGCGCCCCTCCTCTAGACAATGAGCAGTTCTTC	CASSAPPLDNEQFF
TRBV19	TRBJ1-1	TRBD1	.	TGTGCCAGTAGTACCAGACAGGGGGCGTACGTCATGAACACTGAAGCTTTCTTT	CASSTRQGAYVMNTEAFF
TRBV7-6	TRBJ2-2	.	.	TGTGCCAGCAGCCTAGGGACACTCGATTGGGAGCTGTTTTTT	CASSLGTLDWELFF
TRBV5-1	TRBJ1-4	.	.	TGCGCCAGCAGATCAGGGGCAACTAATGAAAAACTGTTTTTT	CASRSGATNEKLFF
TRBV7-2	TRBJ1-5	.	.	TGTGCCAGCAGCTTAGGGGCCCCTGAACAGCCCCAGCATTTT	CASSLGAPEQPQHF
TRBV18	TRBJ2-1	TRBD2	.	TGTGCCAGCTCACCAACTAGCGGGAGAGGGTACAATGAGCAGTTCTTC	CASSPTSGRGYNEQFF
TRBV10-3	TRBJ2-7	.	.	TGTGCCACCCACGCCGGACTACTGGGTCTCGAGCAGTACTTC	CATHAGLLGLEQYF